This T cell receptor beta chain was sequenced in a study of TIL therapy for anti-PD-1-resistant metastatic lung cancer. Germline lookup yields CDR1 LNHNV and CDR2 YYDKDF (reference sequence). CDR3 length equals 16 residues. The V segment lost 0 bases and the J segment 7 bases; nucleotides outside the gene matches: 9. As for time point: pre-treatment sample, taken before nivolumab and TIL therapy. Patients were adults with stage 4 NSCLC. The libraries were made with immunoSEQ v3. Produced via immunoSEQ multiplex PCR; TCRdb's table is partial and in-frame only. The sample consists of roughly 46,000 clones, approximately 86% of them appearing once.

The chain has TRBV15 and TRBJ2-1, with 7 nucleotides matching TRBD1. Specimen: blood, collected at baseline. The clonotype originates from a person aged 25 to 85 with non-small cell lung cancer. The DNA for the CDR3 is TGTGCCACCAGCAGAGAATGGGACAGCCTCGGGAATGAGCAGTTCTTC. Its translation is CATSREWDSLGNEQFF.